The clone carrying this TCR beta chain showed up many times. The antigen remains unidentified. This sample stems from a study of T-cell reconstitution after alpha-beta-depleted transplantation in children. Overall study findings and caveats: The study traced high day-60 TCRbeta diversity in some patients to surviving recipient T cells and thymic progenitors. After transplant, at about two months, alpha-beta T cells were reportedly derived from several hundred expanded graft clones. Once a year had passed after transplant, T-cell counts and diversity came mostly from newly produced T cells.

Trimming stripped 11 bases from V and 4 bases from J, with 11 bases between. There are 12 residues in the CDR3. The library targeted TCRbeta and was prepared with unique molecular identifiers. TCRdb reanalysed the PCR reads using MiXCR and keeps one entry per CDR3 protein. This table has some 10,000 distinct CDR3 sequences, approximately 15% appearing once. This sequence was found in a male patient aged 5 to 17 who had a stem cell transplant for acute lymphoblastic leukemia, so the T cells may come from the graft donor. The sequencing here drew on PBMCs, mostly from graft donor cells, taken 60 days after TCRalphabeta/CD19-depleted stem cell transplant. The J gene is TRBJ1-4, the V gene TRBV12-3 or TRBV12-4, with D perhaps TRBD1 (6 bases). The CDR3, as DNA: TGTGCCTCGACAGGAGTTAATGAAAAACTGTTTTTT. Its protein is CASTGVNEKLFF.